What follows are 13 T cell receptor beta chains derived from one specimen sequenced in a study of T-cell memory formation after mild COVID-19. TCRdb re-called the 5' RACE reads with MiXCR, one entry per CDR3 protein. The table records roughly 150,000 distinct CDR3 sequences, 10% to 15% of them present only once. Sequencing input: PBMCs or a T cell subset sorted from them (not recorded which). The receptors here all came from a man between 18 and 29 years old who had mild COVID-19 (a few samples of this study predate the infection). Cell type and time point are not known.

This clonotype showed up just a few times. V gene TRBV4-2 combines with J gene TRBJ1-5; possible D gene TRBD1, 6 bases. CDR3 size: 14 residues. In germline, CDR1 is LGHNA, CDR2 YNFKEQ. Between the trimmed V and J ends, which lost 0 bases and 5 bases, there was a span of 8 bases. The CDR3 here is CASSQDKGDQPQHF. The CDR3 DNA follows: TGTGCCAGCAGCCAAGATAAGGGGGATCAGCCCCAGCATTTT.

The J gene is TRBJ1-1, the V gene TRBV7-6, with TRBD1 as a possible D gene (5 bases). The CDR3 sequence is 13 residues long. The V gene lost 5 bases and the J gene lost 5 bases, with 12 bases spanning the gap. Germline V lookup: CDR1 SGHVS, CDR2 FNYEAQ. The CDR3 loop reads CASSTQPGTEAFF. DNA of the CDR3: TGTGCCAGCAGCACCCAACCAGGGACTGAAGCTTTCTTT.

This clonotype was detected a few times. This chain uses TRBV20-1 with TRBJ2-1, with TRBD2 identical over 8 bases. The CDR3 has 14 amino acids. Trimming at V came to 3 bases and at J to 6 bases, leaving 7 bases not matched to a gene. Germline CDR1 reads DFQATT; CDR2 reads SNEGSKA (reference sequence). The CDR3 coding sequence is TGCAGTGCTAGGGTCGGGGGGGCCGTCAATGAGCAGTTCTTC. Protein: CSARVGGAVNEQFF.

This clonotype was recorded a few times. V gene TRBV5-1 combines with J gene TRBJ2-3; maybe TRBD2 (6 bases). From germline, CDR1 is SGHRS and CDR2 YFSETQ. With 2 bases removed from V and 0 bases from J, the gap between germline ends came to 16 bases. CDR3 length: 17 amino acids. CDR3 residues: CASSFATGTPSTDTQYF. The CDR3, as DNA: TGCGCCAGCAGCTTCGCTACGGGGACTCCTAGCACAGATACGCAGTATTTT. The variable domain in full, completed from reference TRBV5-1 and TRBJ2-3, reads KAGVTQTPRYLIKTRGQQVTLSCSPISGHRSVSWYQQTPGQGLQFLFEYFSETQRNKGNFPGRFSGRQFSNSRSEMNVSTLELGDSALYLCASSFATGTPSTDTQYFGPGTRLTVL.

This clonotype was observed a few times. The CDR3 DNA follows: TGTGCCAGCAGCTTTGATTTTTCCTACGAGCAGTACGTC. As protein: CASSFDFSYEQYV. V and J are TRBV11-2 and TRBJ2-7, with D hard to call. CDR3 size: 13 residues. V gave up 3 bases and J gave up 1 base, with 7 bases separating them. Germline loops: CDR1 SGHAT, CDR2 FQNNGV.

A remark on this clonotype: Being one base from a much bigger clone, this may be a read error. As DNA, the CDR3 is TGTGCCAGCAGTTTACTGGTCGAATGTACGCAGTATTTT. Translated, it gives CASSLLVECTQYF. This chain uses TRBV27 with TRBJ2-3; D not certain. The V end was cut by 2 bases, the J end by 8 bases, with 11 bases between. CDR1 is MNHEY, CDR2 SMNVEV, per germline (reference sequence). The CDR3 extends over 13 amino acids.

In nucleotides, the CDR3 is TGTGCCAGCTCACCCTCTTCAGGGAACACTGAAGCTTTCTTT. Its protein is CASSPSSGNTEAFF. This chain links TRBV18 with TRBJ1-1; unclear D gene. Germline V gene data show CDR1 as KGHSH and CDR2 as LQKENI. V lost 3 bases to trimming and J lost 1 base, with 9 bases between them. The CDR3 is 14 amino acids.

This clonotype was seen more than once but under ten times. The chain combines TRBV20-1 with TRBJ2-1; 9 bases agree with TRBD2. Trimming cost V 7 bases and J 5 bases; bases outside gene matches: 9. The CDR3 loop spans 14 amino acids. The germline V gene has CDR1 DFQATT and CDR2 SNEGSKA (reference sequence). The CDR3 is CSELAGGGHNEQFF. In DNA form, the CDR3 reads TGCAGTGAACTAGCGGGCGGGGGTCACAATGAGCAGTTCTTC.

This clonotype is categorized as medium-sized. The chain couples TRBV7-9 to TRBJ2-1; D may be TRBD2 (5 bases). With 1 base removed from V and 5 bases from J, the gap between germline ends came to 12 bases. Germline V lookup: CDR1 SEHNR, CDR2 FQNEAQ (reference sequence). The CDR3 extends over 15 amino acids. The CDR3, as DNA: TGTGCCAGCAGCTTAGTGGCTAGCAACCACAATGAGCAGTTCTTC. Translated, it gives CASSLVASNHNEQFF.

This clonotype appeared a few times. This clone may be a read error of a much larger clone one base away. This chain joins TRBV5-1 and TRBJ1-1, with D possibly TRBD1 on 6 matching bases. The CDR3 sequence is 15 residues long. Deletions cut 0 bases from V and 1 base from J, with 10 bases between. Per the germline V gene, CDR1 is SGHRS and CDR2 is YFSETQ. CDR3 DNA sequence: TGCGCCAGCAGCTTGGTCCCGGGGGCGAACACTGAAGCTTTCTTT. Translated: CASSLVPGANTEAFF.

In this sample, this clonotype turned up a few times. V and J are TRBV7-3 and TRBJ2-7; D is unresolved. There are 13 residues in the CDR3. With 5 bases removed from V and 5 bases from J, the gap between germline ends came to 13 bases. Germline CDR1 SGHTA, CDR2 FQGTGA. CDR3 loop: CASSPSPQHEQYF. As DNA, the CDR3 is TGTGCCAGCAGCCCAAGTCCCCAACACGAGCAGTACTTC.

The rearrangement joins TRBV2 to TRBJ2-5, with D possibly being TRBD2 (6 bases). The length of the CDR3 is 14 residues. The ends were cut back, 6 bases at V and 5 bases at J, with 16 bases in the middle. Germline lookup yields CDR1 SNHLY and CDR2 FYNNEI. The CDR3 DNA follows: TGTGCCAGCAGCCGGGACTCCACCGGTGAGACCCAGTACTTC. Translated, it gives CASSRDSTGETQYF.

The V and J genes are TRBV19 and TRBJ1-3, with D maybe TRBD1 (5 bases). Germline CDR1 LNHDA, CDR2 SQIVND (reference sequence). The CDR3 covers 12 residues. V was trimmed by 10 bases and J by 4 bases, leaving 11 bases between them. CDR3 in amino acids: CATQGNGNTIYF. DNA of the CDR3: TGTGCCACCCAGGGAAACGGAAACACCATATATTTT.